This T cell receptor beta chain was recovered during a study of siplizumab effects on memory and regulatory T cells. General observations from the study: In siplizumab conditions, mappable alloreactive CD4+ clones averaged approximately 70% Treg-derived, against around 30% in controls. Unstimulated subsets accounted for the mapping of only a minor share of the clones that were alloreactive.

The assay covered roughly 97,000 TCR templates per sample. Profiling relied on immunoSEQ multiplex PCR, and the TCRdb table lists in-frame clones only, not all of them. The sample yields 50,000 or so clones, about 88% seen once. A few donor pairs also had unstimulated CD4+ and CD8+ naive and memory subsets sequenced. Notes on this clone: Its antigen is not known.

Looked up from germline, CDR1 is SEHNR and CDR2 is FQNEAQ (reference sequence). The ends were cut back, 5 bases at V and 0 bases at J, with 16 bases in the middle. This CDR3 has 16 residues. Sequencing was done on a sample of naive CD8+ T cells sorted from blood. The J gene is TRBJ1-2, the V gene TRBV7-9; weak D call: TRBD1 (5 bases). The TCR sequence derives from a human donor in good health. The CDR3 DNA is TGTGCCAGCAGCAACCCAAGAGACAGCCCTAACTATGGCTACACCTTC. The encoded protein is CASSNPRDSPNYGYTF. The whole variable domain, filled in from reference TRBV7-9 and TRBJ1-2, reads DTGVSQNPRHKITKRGQNVTFRCDPISEHNRLYWYRQTLGQGPEFLTYFQNEAQLEKSRLLSDRFSAERPKGSFSTLEIQRTEQGDSAMYLCASSNPRDSPNYGYTFGSGTRLTVV.